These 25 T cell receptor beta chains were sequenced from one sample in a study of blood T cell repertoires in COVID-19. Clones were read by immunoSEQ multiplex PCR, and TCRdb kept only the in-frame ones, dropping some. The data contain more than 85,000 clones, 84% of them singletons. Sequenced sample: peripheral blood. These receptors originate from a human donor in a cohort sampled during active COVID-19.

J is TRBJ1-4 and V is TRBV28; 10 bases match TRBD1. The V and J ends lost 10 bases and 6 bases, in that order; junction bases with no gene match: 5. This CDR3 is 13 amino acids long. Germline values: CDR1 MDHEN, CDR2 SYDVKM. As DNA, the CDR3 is TGTGCCACCCGGGACAGGGGCGATGAAAAACTGTTTTTT. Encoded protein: CATRDRGDEKLFF.

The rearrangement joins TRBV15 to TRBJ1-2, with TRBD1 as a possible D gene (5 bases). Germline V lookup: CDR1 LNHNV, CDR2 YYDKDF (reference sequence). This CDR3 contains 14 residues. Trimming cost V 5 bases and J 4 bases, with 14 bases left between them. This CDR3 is CATSAASGGYGYTF. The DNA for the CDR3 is TGTGCCACCAGCGCAGCTTCGGGGGGCTATGGCTACACCTTC.

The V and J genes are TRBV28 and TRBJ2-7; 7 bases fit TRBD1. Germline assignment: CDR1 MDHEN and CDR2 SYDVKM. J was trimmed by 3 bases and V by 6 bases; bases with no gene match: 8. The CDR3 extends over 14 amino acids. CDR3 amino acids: CASRTGTAIYEQYF. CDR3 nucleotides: TGTGCCAGCAGGACCGGGACAGCTATCTACGAGCAGTACTTC.

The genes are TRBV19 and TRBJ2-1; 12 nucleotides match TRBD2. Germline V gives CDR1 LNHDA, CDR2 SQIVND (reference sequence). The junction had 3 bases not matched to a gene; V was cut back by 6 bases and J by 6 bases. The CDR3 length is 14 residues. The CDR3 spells CASRLLAGGNEQFF. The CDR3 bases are TGTGCCAGTAGGTTACTAGCGGGGGGCAATGAGCAGTTCTTC.

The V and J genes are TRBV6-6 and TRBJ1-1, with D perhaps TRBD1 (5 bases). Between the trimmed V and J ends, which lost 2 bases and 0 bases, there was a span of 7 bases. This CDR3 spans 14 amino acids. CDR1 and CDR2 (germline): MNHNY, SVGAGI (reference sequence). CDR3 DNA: TGTGCCAGCAGTTACCTGACAGTGAACACTGAAGCTTTCTTT. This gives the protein CASSYLTVNTEAFF.

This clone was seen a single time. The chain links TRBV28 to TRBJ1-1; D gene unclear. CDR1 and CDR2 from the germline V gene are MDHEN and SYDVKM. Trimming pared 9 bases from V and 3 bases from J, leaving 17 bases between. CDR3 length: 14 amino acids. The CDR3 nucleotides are TGTGCCAGTATAGGGCAGGACGGGGACACTGAAGCTTTCTTT. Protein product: CASIGQDGDTEAFF.

The CDR3 sequence: CASSAGTGVKNTEAFF. CDR3 DNA: TGTGCCAGCAGTGCCGGGACAGGCGTCAAGAACACTGAAGCTTTCTTT. This sequence joins TRBV25-1 and TRBJ1-1; 8 positions agree with TRBD1. With 4 bases clipped from V and 1 base from J, the junction kept 8 bases outside the gene matches. The CDR3 length is 16 residues. CDR1 and CDR2 (germline): MGHDK, SYGVNS.

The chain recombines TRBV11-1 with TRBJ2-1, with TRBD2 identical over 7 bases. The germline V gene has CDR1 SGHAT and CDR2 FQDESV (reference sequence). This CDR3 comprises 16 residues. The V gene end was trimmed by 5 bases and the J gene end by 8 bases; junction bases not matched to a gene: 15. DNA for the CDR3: TGTGCCAGCAGCCCACAACTAACAAGCGGGGTCGATGAGCAGTTCTTC. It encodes CASSPQLTSGVDEQFF.

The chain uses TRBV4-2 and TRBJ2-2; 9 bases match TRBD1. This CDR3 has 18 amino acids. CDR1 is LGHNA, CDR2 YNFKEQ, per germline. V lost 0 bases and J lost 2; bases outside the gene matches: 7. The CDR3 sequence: CASSQDRLGQGNTGELFF. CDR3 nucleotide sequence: TGTGCCAGCAGCCAAGATCGGTTGGGACAGGGCAACACCGGGGAGCTGTTTTTT.

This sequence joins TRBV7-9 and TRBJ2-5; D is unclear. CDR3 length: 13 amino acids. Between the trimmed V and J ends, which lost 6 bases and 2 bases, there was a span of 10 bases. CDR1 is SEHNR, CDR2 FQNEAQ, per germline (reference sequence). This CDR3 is CASRQLGQETQYF. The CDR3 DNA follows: TGTGCCAGCAGGCAGCTAGGACAAGAGACCCAGTACTTC.

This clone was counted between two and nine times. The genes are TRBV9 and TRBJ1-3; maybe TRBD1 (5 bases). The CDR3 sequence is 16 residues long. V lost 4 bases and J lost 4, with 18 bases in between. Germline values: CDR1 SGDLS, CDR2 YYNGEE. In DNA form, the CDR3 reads TGTGCCAGCAGCCCAACCCTCCCAGGGTCAGGAAACACCATATATTTT. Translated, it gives CASSPTLPGSGNTIYF.

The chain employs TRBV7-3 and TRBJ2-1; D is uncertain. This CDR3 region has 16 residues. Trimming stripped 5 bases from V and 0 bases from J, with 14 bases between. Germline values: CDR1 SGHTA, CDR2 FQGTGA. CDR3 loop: CASSLPAAGSYNEQFF. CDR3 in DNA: TGTGCCAGCAGCCTACCCGCCGCCGGCTCCTACAATGAGCAGTTCTTC.

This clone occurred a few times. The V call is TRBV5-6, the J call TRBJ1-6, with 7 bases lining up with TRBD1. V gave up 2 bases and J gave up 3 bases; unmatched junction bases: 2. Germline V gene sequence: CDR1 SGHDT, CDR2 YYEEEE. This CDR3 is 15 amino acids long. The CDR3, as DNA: TGTGCCAGCAGCTTTCGACAGGGCTATAATTCACCCCTCCACTTT. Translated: CASSFRQGYNSPLHF.

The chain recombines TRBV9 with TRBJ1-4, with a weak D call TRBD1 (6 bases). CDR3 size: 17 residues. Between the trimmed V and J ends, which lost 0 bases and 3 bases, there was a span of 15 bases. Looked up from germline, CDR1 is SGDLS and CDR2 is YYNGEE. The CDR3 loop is CASSVDGRGHANEKLFF. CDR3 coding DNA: TGTGCCAGCAGCGTAGACGGCAGGGGTCATGCTAATGAAAAACTGTTTTTT.

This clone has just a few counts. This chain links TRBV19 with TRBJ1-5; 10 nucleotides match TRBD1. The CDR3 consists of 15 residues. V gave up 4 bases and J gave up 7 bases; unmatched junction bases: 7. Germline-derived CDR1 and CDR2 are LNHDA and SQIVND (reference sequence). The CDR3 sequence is CASSRDRGRNQPQHF. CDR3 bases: TGTGCCAGTAGTAGGGACAGGGGTAGGAACCAGCCCCAGCATTTT.

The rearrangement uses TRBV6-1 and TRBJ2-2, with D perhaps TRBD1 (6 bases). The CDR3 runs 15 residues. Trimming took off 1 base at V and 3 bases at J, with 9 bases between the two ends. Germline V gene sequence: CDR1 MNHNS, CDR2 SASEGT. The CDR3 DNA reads TGTGCCAGCAGTGAAGTGGGGGCGTACACCGGGGAGCTGTTTTTT. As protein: CASSEVGAYTGELFF.

The CDR3 reads CASSPGGASPPTDTQYF. Written as DNA, the CDR3 is TGTGCCAGCAGCCCCGGGGGGGCCTCCCCCCCCACAGATACGCAGTATTTT. The chain couples TRBV7-8 to TRBJ2-3, with 8 bases identical to TRBD2. V lost 5 bases to trimming and J lost 2 bases; unmatched junction nucleotides: 12. CDR3 length: 17 amino acids. Germline V gene data show CDR1 as SGHVS and CDR2 as FQNEAQ.

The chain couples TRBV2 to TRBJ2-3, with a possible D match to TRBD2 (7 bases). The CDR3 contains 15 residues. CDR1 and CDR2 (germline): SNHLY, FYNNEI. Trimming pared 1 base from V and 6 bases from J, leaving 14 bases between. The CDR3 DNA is TGTGCCAGCAGTGAAGTGAGGGGGGGCGTCGATACGCAGTATTTT. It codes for CASSEVRGGVDTQYF.

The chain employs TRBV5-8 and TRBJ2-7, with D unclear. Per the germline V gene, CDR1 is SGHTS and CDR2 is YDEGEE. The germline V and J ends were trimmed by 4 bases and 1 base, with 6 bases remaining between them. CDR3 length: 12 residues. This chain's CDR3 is CASSLYSYEQYF. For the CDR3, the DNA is TGTGCCAGCAGCCTCTATTCCTACGAGCAGTACTTC. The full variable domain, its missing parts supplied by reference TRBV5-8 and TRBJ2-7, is EAGVTQSPTHLIKTRGQQATLRCSPISGHTSVYWYQQALGLGLQFLLWYDEGEERNRGNFPPRFSGRQFPNYSSELNVNALELEDSALYLCASSLYSYEQYFGPGTRLTVT.

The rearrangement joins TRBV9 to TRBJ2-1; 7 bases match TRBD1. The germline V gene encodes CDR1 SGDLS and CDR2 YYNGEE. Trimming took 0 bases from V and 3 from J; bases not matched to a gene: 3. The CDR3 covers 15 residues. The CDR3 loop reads CASSVAGQNYNEQFF. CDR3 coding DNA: TGTGCCAGCAGCGTAGCGGGACAGAACTACAATGAGCAGTTCTTC.

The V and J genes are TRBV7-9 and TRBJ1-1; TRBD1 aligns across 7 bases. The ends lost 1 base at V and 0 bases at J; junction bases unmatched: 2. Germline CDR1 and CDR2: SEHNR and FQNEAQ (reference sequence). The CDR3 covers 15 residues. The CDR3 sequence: CASSLGQGVNTEAFF. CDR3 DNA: TGTGCCAGCAGCTTAGGGCAGGGGGTGAACACTGAAGCTTTCTTT.

CDR3 bases: TGTGCCAGCAGTGCTACAGGCAATAATGAAAAACTGTTTTTT. Protein sequence: CASSATGNNEKLFF. This chain links TRBV2 with TRBJ1-4; TRBD1 is a possible D gene (5 bases). This CDR3 region has 14 residues. Per germline, CDR1 SNHLY and CDR2 FYNNEI. V lost 4 bases and J 4 bases, leaving 10 bases between the germline ends.

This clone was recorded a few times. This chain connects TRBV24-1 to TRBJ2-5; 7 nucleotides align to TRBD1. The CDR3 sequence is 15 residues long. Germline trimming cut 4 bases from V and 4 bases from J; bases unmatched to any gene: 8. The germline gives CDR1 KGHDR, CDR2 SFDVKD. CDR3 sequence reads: CATSDSRSGGETQYF. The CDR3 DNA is TGTGCCACCAGTGACTCACGGTCAGGGGGAGAGACCCAGTACTTC.

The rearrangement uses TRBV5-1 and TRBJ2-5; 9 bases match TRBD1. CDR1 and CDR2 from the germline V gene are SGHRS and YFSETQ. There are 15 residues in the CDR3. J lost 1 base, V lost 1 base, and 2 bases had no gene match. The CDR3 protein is CASSLWDRAQETQYF. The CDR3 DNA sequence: TGCGCCAGCAGCTTGTGGGACAGGGCCCAAGAGACCCAGTACTTC.

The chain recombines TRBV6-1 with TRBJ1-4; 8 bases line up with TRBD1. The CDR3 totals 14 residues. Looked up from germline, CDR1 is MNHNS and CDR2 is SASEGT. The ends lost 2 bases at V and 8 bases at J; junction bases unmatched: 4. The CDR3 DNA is TGTGCCAGCAGTGAACACAGGGGGAAGGAAAAACTGTTTTTT. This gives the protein CASSEHRGKEKLFF.